This T cell receptor beta chain came from a study of cytomegalovirus exposure and HLA in healthy donors. Study results and caveats: Some V segments, including TRBV6-2 and TRBV6-3, were excluded as indistinguishable.

The germline gives CDR1 SNHLY, CDR2 FYNNEI. Trimming cost V 7 bases and J 8 bases, with 23 bases left between them. The CDR3 is made up of 16 amino acids. This clone appeared a single time. The antigen is unknown. The PCR employed 60 Vbeta primers together with 13 Jbeta primers. Only in-frame clones appear in the TCRdb table, and some are missing; sequencing was by immunoSEQ multiplex PCR. This table has fewer than 200,000 clones, approximately 82% appearing once. This TCR derives from a male donor in good health and CMV-seronegative. Sequences were obtained from PBMCs. The V gene is TRBV2, the J gene TRBJ1-4, with D tentatively TRBD1 (6 bases). The chain's CDR3 is CASTEGQNSVGEKLFF. The CDR3, as DNA: TGTGCCAGCACCGAGGGACAAAACAGTGTTGGCGAAAAACTGTTTTTT.